This T cell receptor (beta chain) was obtained from a study of blood T cell repertoires in COVID-19. Study overall: Samples representing acute and convalescent COVID-19 were sourced from the United States, Italy and Spain.

Profiling relied on immunoSEQ multiplex PCR, and the TCRdb table lists in-frame clones only, not all of them. The sample includes hundreds of thousands of clones, 85% to 90% of them seen just once. The recovered donors of Cohort 3 showed two negative PCRs, clearance, or symptom resolution. The CDR3 has 13 residues. Germline V CDR1 and CDR2: SNHLY, FYNNEI. The trim removed 5 bases at V and 2 bases at J, leaving 3 bases unmatched. This sequence was found in a woman aged 50 to 60 who had recovered from COVID-19. Sequencing was carried out using PBMCs or T cells enriched from blood (not recorded which). The J gene is TRBJ2-7, the V gene TRBV2; 7 nucleotides align to TRBD2. In DNA form, the CDR3 reads TGTGCCAGCAGTAGGCGGGAGCCCTACGAGCAGTACTTC. Protein: CASSRREPYEQYF.